This T cell receptor (beta chain) was sequenced for a study of T cells after yellow fever vaccination. The study's findings and limits: Only a minor proportion of clonotypes was detected across both CD4 and CD8 compartments. Clones from primary vaccination mostly reappeared after the booster (about 97% CD4, just over 85% CD8). Secondary responses were weaker yet peaked faster, day 5 versus 15.

Concerning this clonotype itself: Its antigen is not identified.

With 7 bases clipped from V and 6 bases from J, the junction kept 9 bases outside the gene matches. The CDR3 loop spans 14 amino acids. CDR1 is MNHEY, CDR2 SVGAGI, per germline. Template switching by 5'RACE produced TCR cDNA, adding a universal primer site and UMIs. MiXCR was run by TCRdb on the 5' RACE reads, yielding one entry per CDR3 protein. The top ten hold around 3.2% of the sample, which has more than 300,000 distinct CDR3 sequences, about 11% seen once. The chain carries TRBV6-5 and TRBJ2-7, with 10 positions matching TRBD1. This TCR came from a man aged 18 to 29 who received the YFV17D yellow fever vaccine. Sequenced here: CD4+ T cells sorted from PBMCs, sampled 45 days after the yellow fever booster vaccination. CDR3 DNA: TGTGCCAGCACTCCCGGGACAGGGGTCGGCGAGCAGTACTTC. The encoded protein is CASTPGTGVGEQYF.